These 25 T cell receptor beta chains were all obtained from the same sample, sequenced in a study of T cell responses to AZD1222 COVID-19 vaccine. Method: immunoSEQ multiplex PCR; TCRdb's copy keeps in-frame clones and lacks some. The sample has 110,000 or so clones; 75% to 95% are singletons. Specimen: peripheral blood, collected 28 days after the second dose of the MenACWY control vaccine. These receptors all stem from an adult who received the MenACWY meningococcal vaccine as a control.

DNA for the CDR3: TGTGCCAGTAGTATAGGGGGGCAGAACAAGATTTCGTCACCCCTCCACTTT. Residues: CASSIGGQNKISSPLHF. The chain is built from TRBV19 and TRBJ1-6, with D tentatively TRBD1 (6 bases). The CDR3 extends over 17 amino acids. Germline CDR1 and CDR2: LNHDA and SQIVND (reference sequence). The ends were cut back, 1 base at V and 10 bases at J, with 20 bases in the middle.

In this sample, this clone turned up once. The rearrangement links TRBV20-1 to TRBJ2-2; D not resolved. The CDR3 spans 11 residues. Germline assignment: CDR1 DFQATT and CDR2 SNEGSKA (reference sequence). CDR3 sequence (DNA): TGCAGCTCTACGTGGGCCGGGGAGCTGTTTTTT. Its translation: CSSTWAGELFF.

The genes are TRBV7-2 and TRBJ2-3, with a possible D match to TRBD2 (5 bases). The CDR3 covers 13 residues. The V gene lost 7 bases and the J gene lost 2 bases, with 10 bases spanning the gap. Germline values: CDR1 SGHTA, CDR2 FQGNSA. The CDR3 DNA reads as TGTGCCAGCACGACGGGGAACACAGATACGCAGTATTTT. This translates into CASTTGNTDTQYF.

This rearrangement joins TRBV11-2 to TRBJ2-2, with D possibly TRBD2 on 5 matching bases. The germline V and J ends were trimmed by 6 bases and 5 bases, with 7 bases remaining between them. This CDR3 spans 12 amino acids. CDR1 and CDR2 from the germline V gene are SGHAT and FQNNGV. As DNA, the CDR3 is TGTGCCAGCAGTCCGGGGACCGGGGAGCTGTTTTTT. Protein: CASSPGTGELFF.

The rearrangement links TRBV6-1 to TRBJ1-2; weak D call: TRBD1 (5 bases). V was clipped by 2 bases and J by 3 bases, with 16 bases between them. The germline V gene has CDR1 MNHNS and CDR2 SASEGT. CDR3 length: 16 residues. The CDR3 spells CASSELGAVEDYGYTF. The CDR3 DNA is TGTGCCAGCAGTGAATTAGGGGCGGTTGAAGACTATGGCTACACCTTC.

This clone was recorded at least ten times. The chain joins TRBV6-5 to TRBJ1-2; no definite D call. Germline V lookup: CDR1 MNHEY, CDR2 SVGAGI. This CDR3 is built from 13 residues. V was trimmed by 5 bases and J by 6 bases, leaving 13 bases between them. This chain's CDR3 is CASSRPTGDGYTF. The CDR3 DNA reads TGTGCCAGCAGTCGACCCACCGGGGATGGCTACACCTTC.

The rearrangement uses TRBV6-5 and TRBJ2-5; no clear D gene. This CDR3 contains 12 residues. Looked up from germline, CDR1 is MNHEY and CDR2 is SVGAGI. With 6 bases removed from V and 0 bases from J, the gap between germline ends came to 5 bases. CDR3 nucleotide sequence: TGTGCCAGCAGCTACGACCAAGAGACCCAGTACTTC. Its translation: CASSYDQETQYF.

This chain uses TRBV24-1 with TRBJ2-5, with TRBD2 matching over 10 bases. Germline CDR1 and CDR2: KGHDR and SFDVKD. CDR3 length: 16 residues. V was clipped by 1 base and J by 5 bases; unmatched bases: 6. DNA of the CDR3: TGTGCCACCAGTGATTTCGGAACTAGCGGGGAGGAGACCCAGTACTTC. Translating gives CATSDFGTSGEETQYF.

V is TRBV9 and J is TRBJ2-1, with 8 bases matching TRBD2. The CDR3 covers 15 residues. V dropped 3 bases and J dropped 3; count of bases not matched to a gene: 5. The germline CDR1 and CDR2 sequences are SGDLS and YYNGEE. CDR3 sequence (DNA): TGTGCCAGCAGCGAAGCGGGAGTTGGCTACAATGAGCAGTTCTTC. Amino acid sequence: CASSEAGVGYNEQFF.

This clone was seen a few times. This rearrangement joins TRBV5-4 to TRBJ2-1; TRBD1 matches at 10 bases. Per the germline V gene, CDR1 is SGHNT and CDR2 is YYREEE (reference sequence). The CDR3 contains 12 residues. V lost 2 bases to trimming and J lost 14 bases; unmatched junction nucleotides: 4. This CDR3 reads CASSFRDRGEFF. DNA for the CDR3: TGTGCCAGCAGCTTCCGGGACAGGGGTGAGTTCTTC.

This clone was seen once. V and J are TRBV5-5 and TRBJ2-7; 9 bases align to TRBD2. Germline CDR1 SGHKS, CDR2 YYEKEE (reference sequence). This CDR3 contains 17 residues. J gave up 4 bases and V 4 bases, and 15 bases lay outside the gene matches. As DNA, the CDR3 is TGTGCCAGCAGCAGGGATAGCGGGGGCAAACATCGATACGAGCAGTACGTC. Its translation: CASSRDSGGKHRYEQYV.

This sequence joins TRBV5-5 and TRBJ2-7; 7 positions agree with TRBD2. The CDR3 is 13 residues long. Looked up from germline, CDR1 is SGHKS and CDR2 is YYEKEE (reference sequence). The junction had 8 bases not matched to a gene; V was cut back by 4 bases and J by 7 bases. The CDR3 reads CASSRRLAGEQYV. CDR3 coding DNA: TGTGCCAGCAGCAGAAGACTAGCTGGTGAGCAGTACGTC.

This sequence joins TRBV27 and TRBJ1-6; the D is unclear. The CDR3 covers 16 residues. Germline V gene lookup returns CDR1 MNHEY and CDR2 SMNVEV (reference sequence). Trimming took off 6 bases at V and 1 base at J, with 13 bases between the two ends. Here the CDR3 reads CASRDSEKSYNSPLHF. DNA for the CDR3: TGTGCCAGCAGAGACTCTGAGAAGTCCTATAATTCACCCCTCCACTTT.

The CDR3 DNA is TGTGCCAGCAGTCCCATCTTGTTTACTAGCGGGCCCTACGAGCAGTACGTC. Protein sequence: CASSPILFTSGPYEQYV. The chain uses TRBV28 and TRBJ2-7, with 9 bases matching TRBD2. V shed 5 bases, J shed 2 bases, and the junction held 13 bases outside the gene matches. This CDR3 has 17 amino acids. Germline V gives CDR1 MDHEN, CDR2 SYDVKM.

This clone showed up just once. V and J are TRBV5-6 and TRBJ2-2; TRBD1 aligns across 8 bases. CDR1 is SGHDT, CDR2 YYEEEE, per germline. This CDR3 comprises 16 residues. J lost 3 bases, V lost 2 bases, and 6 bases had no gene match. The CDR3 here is CASSFSGQGHTGELFF. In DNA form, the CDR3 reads TGTGCCAGCAGCTTTAGCGGACAGGGACACACCGGGGAGCTGTTTTTT.

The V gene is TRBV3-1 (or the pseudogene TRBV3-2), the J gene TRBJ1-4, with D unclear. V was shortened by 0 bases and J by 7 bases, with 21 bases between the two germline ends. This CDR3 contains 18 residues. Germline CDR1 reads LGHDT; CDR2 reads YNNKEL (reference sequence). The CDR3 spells CASSQDEANRRSSEKLFF. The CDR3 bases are TGTGCCAGCAGCCAAGATGAGGCTAACCGAAGGTCTAGTGAAAAACTGTTTTTT.

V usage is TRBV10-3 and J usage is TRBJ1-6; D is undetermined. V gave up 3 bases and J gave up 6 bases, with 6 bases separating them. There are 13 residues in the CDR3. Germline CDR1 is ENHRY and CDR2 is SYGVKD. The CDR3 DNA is TGTGCCATCAGTGAATGGCCTAATTCACCCCTCCACTTT. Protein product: CAISEWPNSPLHF.

CDR3 region: CASSHLSGGDTTDTQYF. The CDR3 DNA reads as TGTGCCAGCAGCCATCTTTCTGGCGGAGACACCACAGATACGCAGTATTTT. This chain uses TRBV7-9 with TRBJ2-3; no definite D call. The CDR3 is 17 amino acids. The V end was cut by 5 bases, the J end by 2 bases, with 20 bases between. The germline V gene has CDR1 SEHNR and CDR2 FQNEAQ (reference sequence).

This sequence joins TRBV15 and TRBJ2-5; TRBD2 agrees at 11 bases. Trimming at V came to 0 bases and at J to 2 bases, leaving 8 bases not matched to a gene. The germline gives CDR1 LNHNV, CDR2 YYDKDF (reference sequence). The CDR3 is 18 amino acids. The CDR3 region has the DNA TGTGCCACCAGCAGAGAGGCTAGCGGGAGGAACTGGCAAGAGACCCAGTACTTC. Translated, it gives CATSREASGRNWQETQYF.

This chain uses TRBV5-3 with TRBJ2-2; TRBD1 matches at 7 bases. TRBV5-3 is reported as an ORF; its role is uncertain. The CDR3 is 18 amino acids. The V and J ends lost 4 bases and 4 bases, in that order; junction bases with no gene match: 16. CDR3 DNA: TGTGCCAGAAGCAAGAAAGAGAGCCGGACAGGTATCACCGGGGAGCTGTTTTTT. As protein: CARSKKESRTGITGELFF.

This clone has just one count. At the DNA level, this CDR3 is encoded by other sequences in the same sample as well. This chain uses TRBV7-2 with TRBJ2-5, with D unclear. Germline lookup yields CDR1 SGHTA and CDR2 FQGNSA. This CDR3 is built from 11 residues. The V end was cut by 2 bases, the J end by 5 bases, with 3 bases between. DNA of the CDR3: TGTGCCAGCAGCTTAAAGGAGACCCAGTACTTC. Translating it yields CASSLKETQYF.

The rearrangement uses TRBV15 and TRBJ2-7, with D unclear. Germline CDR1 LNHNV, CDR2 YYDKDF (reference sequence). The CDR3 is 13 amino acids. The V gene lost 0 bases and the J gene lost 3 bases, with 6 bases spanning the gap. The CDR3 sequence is CATSRDRFYEQYF. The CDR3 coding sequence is TGTGCCACCAGCAGAGATCGGTTCTACGAGCAGTACTTC.

The CDR3 loop is CASSLGGTIPHNYGYTF. The CDR3 bases are TGTGCCAGCAGCCTAGGGGGGACCATCCCTCATAACTATGGCTACACCTTC. The chain employs TRBV28 and TRBJ1-2; D perhaps matches TRBD1 (6 bases). Germline loops: CDR1 MDHEN, CDR2 SYDVKM. Trimming took off 6 bases at V and 1 base at J, with 21 bases between the two ends. The CDR3 runs 17 residues.

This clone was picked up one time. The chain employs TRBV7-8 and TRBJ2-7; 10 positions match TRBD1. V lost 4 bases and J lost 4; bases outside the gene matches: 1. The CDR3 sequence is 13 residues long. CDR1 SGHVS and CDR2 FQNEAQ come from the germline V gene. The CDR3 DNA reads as TGTGCCAGCAGCTGGGACAGGGGTTACGAGCAGTACTTC. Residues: CASSWDRGYEQYF.

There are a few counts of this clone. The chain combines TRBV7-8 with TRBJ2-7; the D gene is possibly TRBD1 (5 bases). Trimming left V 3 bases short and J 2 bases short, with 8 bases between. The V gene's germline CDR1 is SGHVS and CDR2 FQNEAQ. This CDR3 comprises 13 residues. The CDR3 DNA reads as TGTGCCAGCAGCTTTACAGGCACCTACGAGCAGTACGTC. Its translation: CASSFTGTYEQYV.